This TCR beta chain emerged from a study of blood T cell repertoires in COVID-19. Profiled with immunoSEQ multiplex PCR; TCRdb holds only in-frame clones, not every one. The sample has about 190,000 clones; around four fifths are singletons. This CDR3 has 16 amino acids. From germline, CDR1 is SGHTA and CDR2 FQGNSA. V was clipped by 1 base and J by 3 bases, with 15 bases between them. V is TRBV7-2 and J is TRBJ2-5; a possible D gene is TRBD2 (6 bases). The sequenced sample was peripheral blood. The source of this sequence is a human donor in a cohort sampled during active COVID-19. The CDR3 protein is CASSLVTGSTKETQYF. The CDR3 bases are TGTGCCAGCAGCTTAGTCACCGGGAGCACCAAAGAGACCCAGTACTTC.